This T cell receptor beta chain was retrieved from a study of T cell responses to AZD1222 COVID-19 vaccine. Study observations and caveats: Spike-specific TCR depth and breadth grew after two AZD1222 doses. White British people made up most donors, females outnumbered males, and clonal diversity was possibly underestimated. The reported proportion of spike-specific TCRs targeting unmutated variant regions was nearly half.

The CDR3 sequence is 15 residues long. Germline V gene sequence: CDR1 KGHSH, CDR2 LQKENI. V lost 1 base and J lost 5, with 12 bases in between. Note on this clone: Its matching antigen is unknown.

The table came from immunoSEQ multiplex PCR; TCRdb's copy has only in-frame clones and leaves some out. The sample lists around 130,000 clones, about 90% occurring once. The V call is TRBV18, the J call TRBJ1-5; D remains unclear. This receptor was obtained from an adult who received the AZD1222 COVID-19 vaccine. Specimen: peripheral blood, collected 28 days after the second AZD1222 dose. The CDR3 here is CASSPLATPDQPQHF. Written as DNA, the CDR3 is TGTGCCAGCTCACCACTTGCAACGCCTGATCAGCCCCAGCATTTT.